This TCR beta chain is drawn from a study of blood T cell repertoires in COVID-19 (dated by TCRdb to about 2020). Describing the broader study: The collaborator samples originated in the United States, Italy and Spain and spanned the acute and convalescent phases of COVID-19. The material from the prospective study consisted of cDNA or gDNA derived from T cells, B-cell-depleted T cells, or PBMCs. Deeply sampled blood TCRbeta repertoires from subjects exposed to, actively infected with, or recovered from COVID-19 were included in the dataset. The repertoires were made available in a free public database intended to serve as a resource for research on the immune response to SARS-CoV-2. Samples were obtained from the ongoing ImmuneRACE study (first 160 participants) and from 1,000 to 1,500 subjects provided by 6 global collaborators. Nearly every sample came with metadata listing a de-identified subject ID, COVID-19 status, age in years and sex. Where available, HLA class I and class II types were taken from metadata supplied by the sample provider and were not determined by assay-based typing. The investigation overall reported the following: The amount of clinical and demographic metadata varied by source and participant and was provided uncurated.

In Seattle, one collaborating source enrolled patients while the infection was active and tracked those patients longitudinally over the course of disease. Each collaborating institution followed its own protocols to collect whole blood in K2EDTA tubes. For TCRbeta analysis, collaborators shipped samples as frozen whole blood, isolated PBMCs, or DNA extracted from either of those sample types. As to this clone: The antigen this receptor binds is unknown. Per-base qualities were not stored, and no clone one base away is much larger.

Taken from cysteine to phenylalanine, the CDR3 has 13 residues. Of the read, only the CDR3 DNA is kept; its 39 bases are in frame from base 1. Trimming removed 6 bases from V and 5 bases from J, leaving 13 bases between the germline ends. CDR1 ENHRY and CDR2 SYGVKD were looked up in the germline V gene. TCRbeta CDR3 regions were amplified from genomic DNA using the immunoSEQ Assay, a bias-controlled multiplex PCR. The paper's processing steps were these. Nucleated cell counts per sample were estimated from amplification of reference gene primers within the assay. Sequence reads were collapsed and filtered to measure the absolute abundance of every unique TCRbeta CDR3 rearrangement. For each sample, productive Simpson clonality was calculated by taking the square root of Simpson's diversity index across productive rearrangements. Entries here come from immuneACCESS through TCRdb and include only in-frame sequences with V and J called. Some clones fail to appear in such tables; in the studies checked, an unresolved V gene covers under half of the shortfall, and the cause of the remainder is unknown. That table furnishes V, J and clone size, whereas the DNA furnished D and trimming. The sample includes roughly 410,000 clones, with about 89% observed a single time. The top ten hold roughly 1.6% of the sample.

The chain uses TRBV10-3 and TRBJ1-2; no D gene is confidently identified. This TCR came from a woman aged 40 to 50 with COVID-19, enrolled during active disease. Material: peripheral blood. The nucleotides read TGTGCCATCAGAGACTCGGGAAAGTATGGCTACACCTTC. Translated, this is CAIRDSGKYGYTF.